Listed here are 3 T cell receptor beta chains from one sample, sequenced in a study of T cells in Graves' hyperthyroidism and ophthalmopathy. Amplification targeted TCR beta CDR3 regions from RNA transcripts. RT-PCR in the first round (using the HTBI primer set) targeted the TCR CDR3. MiXCR was run by TCRdb on the multiplex PCR reads, yielding one entry per CDR3 protein. The sample carries fewer than 900,000 distinct CDR3 sequences, around 20% recorded once. The sequencing sample was made of blood. The receptors come from a woman between 50 and 59 years old with Graves' hyperthyroidism that later progressed to Graves' ophthalmopathy.

Many counts were recorded for this clonotype. The V gene is TRBV20-1, the J gene TRBJ2-7; possible D gene TRBD1, 5 bases. With 6 bases removed from V and 2 bases from J, the gap between germline ends came to 11 bases. This CDR3 is 12 amino acids long. Germline V CDR1 and CDR2: DFQATT, SNEGSKA (reference sequence). The CDR3: CSALDKAYEQYF. CDR3 sequence (DNA): TGCAGTGCCCTGGACAAGGCCTACGAGCAGTACTTC.

For this clonotype: With a much larger clone just one base away, this may be a read error. The rearrangement links TRBV27 to TRBJ1-5; D not certain. V was clipped by 7 bases and J by 3 bases, with 10 bases between them. The germline gives CDR1 MNHEY, CDR2 SMNVEV (reference sequence). The CDR3 length is 13 residues. The CDR3 loop is CASNDMTNQPQHF. As DNA, the CDR3 is TGTGCCAGCAATGATATGACCAATCAGCCCCAGCATTTT.

This clonotype appeared a few times. CDR3 residues: CASSQQGGSGEKLFF. The DNA of the CDR3 is TGCGCCAGCAGCCAACAGGGGGGATCGGGCGAAAAACTGTTTTTT. The V gene is TRBV4-1, the J gene TRBJ1-4, with 7 bases that match TRBD1. The CDR3 is made up of 15 amino acids. V shed 2 bases and J 8 bases; nucleotides not matched to a gene: 8. CDR1 and CDR2 (germline): MGHRA, YSYEKL.